This T cell receptor (beta chain) was documented in a study of blood T cell repertoires in COVID-19. Looking at the study overall: Sites across the United States, Italy and Spain contributed samples from acute and convalescent COVID-19.

Original data processing: The assay estimated nucleated cells by amplifying reference gene primers. Using immunoSEQ multiplex PCR, the repertoire was profiled, and TCRdb retains in-frame clones only, with some absent. V and J calls and clone size are those listed in that table; D and trimming were worked out from the DNA. The sample gives some 100,000 clones, 85% of which show up once; about 1.8% is in the top ten. The CDR3 consists of 14 residues. V lost 2 bases and J 9 bases, leaving 12 bases between the germline ends. Germline assignment: CDR1 SGHRS and CDR2 YFSETQ. This chain joins TRBV5-1 and TRBJ1-6, with a tentative D call TRBD1 (6 bases). The sequenced sample was peripheral blood. The clonotype was recovered from a woman in her 70s with active or convalescent COVID-19. The CDR3: CASSLQGTGSPLHF. CDR3 coding DNA: TGCGCCAGCAGCTTACAGGGCACAGGTTCACCCCTCCACTTT.